A selection of T cell receptor beta chains follows, all from one sample in a study of OX40 agonist ivuxolimab in advanced cancers. Assay used: immunoSEQ multiplex PCR; TCRdb lists only in-frame clones, some missing. Of fewer than 55,000 clones listed, approximately 80% are singletons. This sample comprised CD4+ or CD8+ T cells sorted from blood, obtained in a trial of the OX40 agonist ivuxolimab. Source of these receptors: an adult with an advanced solid tumor such as melanoma, head and neck, liver or kidney cancer. Both conserved end residues are part of each CDR3. D genes are given only for firm matches. Size values are once, few and many counts, or a class for expanded clones, and some rows have none.

j_call: TRBJ1-2; v_call: TRBV5-8; clone_size: NA; d_call: NA; cdr3_nt: TGTGCCAGCAGCTTGCAGGGGCAAGGCTATGGCTACACCTTC; cdr3_aa: CASSLQGQGYGYTF
j_call: TRBJ1-2; v_call: TRBV5-1; clone_size: once; d_call: NA; cdr3_nt: TGCGCCAGCAGCGGGGACGGTAACTATGGCTACACCTTC; cdr3_aa: CASSGDGNYGYTF
j_call: TRBJ2-5; v_call: TRBV4-3; clone_size: NA; d_call: NA; cdr3_nt: TGCGCCAGCAGCCAAGGACTAGTAGAAGAGACCCAGTACTTC; cdr3_aa: CASSQGLVEETQYF
j_call: TRBJ1-4; v_call: TRBV5-1; clone_size: NA; d_call: NA; cdr3_nt: TGCGCCAGCAGCTTGGCGGGCTCCCTAGGTGGTGAAAAACTGTTTTTT; cdr3_aa: CASSLAGSLGGEKLFF
j_call: TRBJ2-1; v_call: TRBV5-1; clone_size: NA; d_call: NA; cdr3_nt: TGCGCCAGCAGCTCTAGCGTTTTAAGGGCAATTGAGCAGTTCTTC; cdr3_aa: CASSSSVLRAIEQFF
j_call: TRBJ1-2; v_call: TRBV14; clone_size: NA; d_call: TRBD1; cdr3_nt: TGTGCCAGCAGCCCGAGACAGGGGGCGGTCGACTATGGCTACACCTTC; cdr3_aa: CASSPRQGAVDYGYTF
j_call: TRBJ1-1; v_call: TRBV7-9; clone_size: NA; d_call: NA; cdr3_nt: TGTGCCAGCAGCTCACAGGGTTCCACTGAAGCTTTCTTT; cdr3_aa: CASSSQGSTEAFF
j_call: TRBJ2-5; v_call: TRBV20-1; clone_size: NA; d_call: NA; cdr3_nt: TGCAGTGCTAGGCCTCTTGAGACCCAGTACTTC; cdr3_aa: CSARPLETQYF
j_call: TRBJ1-6; v_call: TRBV7-9; clone_size: NA; d_call: TRBD1; cdr3_nt: TGTGCCAGCAGCTTAGAGGGACAGGGTGGATCACCCCTCCACTTT; cdr3_aa: CASSLEGQGGSPLHF
j_call: TRBJ1-2; v_call: TRBV28; clone_size: NA; d_call: TRBD1; cdr3_nt: TGTGCCAGCCGTCCTCAGGGGGTGGGTGGCTACACCTTC; cdr3_aa: CASRPQGVGGYTF